The 22 T cell receptor beta chains presented below share a single source sample, sequenced in a study of shared clonotypes between healthy human individuals. Naive CD8 cells lacked CD45RO, underwent positive selection for CCR7 and left out terminally differentiated effector memory CD45RA+ cells. Sequencing used immunoSEQ multiplex PCR; TCRdb keeps in-frame clones, though not all of them. The table lists around 1,900,000 clones, 85% to 95% of them singletons. The sample was naive CD8+ T cells from PBMCs. These receptors came from a young man in good health. Some clones in this sample may be carry-over from other donors' samples.

J is TRBJ2-3 and V is TRBV10-3; 9 nucleotides align to TRBD2. This CDR3 is 16 amino acids long. Germline assignment: CDR1 ENHRY and CDR2 SYGVKD. V was pared by 3 bases and J by 2 bases, with 6 bases of the junction left unmatched. The CDR3 spells CAISDPPSGDTDTQYF. As DNA, the CDR3 is TGTGCCATCAGTGACCCTCCTAGCGGGGACACAGATACGCAGTATTTT.

The CDR3 bases are TGTGCCACCACAGGTACCCTGCCAAGGCTGGGCGGTGGCTACACCTTC. Encoded protein: CATTGTLPRLGGGYTF. The chain combines TRBV28 with TRBJ1-2; D may be TRBD1 (5 bases). Between the trimmed V and J ends, which lost 10 bases and 7 bases, there was a span of 28 bases. Germline loops: CDR1 MDHEN, CDR2 SYDVKM. The CDR3 runs to 16 residues.

The genes are TRBV5-6 and TRBJ2-1; D is unresolved. V was trimmed by 3 bases and J by 0 bases, leaving 10 bases between them. There are 15 residues in the CDR3. Germline CDR1 is SGHDT and CDR2 is YYEEEE. In DNA form, the CDR3 reads TGTGCCAGCAGCTCGTCTATAACCTCCTACAATGAGCAGTTCTTC. Translated, it gives CASSSSITSYNEQFF.

V usage is TRBV27 and J usage is TRBJ2-1; TRBD2 aligns across 8 bases. The CDR3 runs to 15 residues. V shed 7 bases and J 6 bases; nucleotides not matched to a gene: 11. Per germline, CDR1 MNHEY and CDR2 SMNVEV (reference sequence). CDR3 bases: TGTGCCAGCAACACCTTCGAGCTAGCGGGCAATGAGCAGTTCTTC. Amino acids: CASNTFELAGNEQFF.

In DNA form, the CDR3 reads TGCGCCAGCAGCTTGGTTGGTTTCCCGTACAATGAGCAGTTCTTC. Translation: CASSLVGFPYNEQFF. This sequence joins TRBV5-1 and TRBJ2-1; no clear D. V gave up 0 bases and J gave up 4 bases, with 11 bases separating them. This CDR3 is 15 amino acids long. From germline, CDR1 is SGHRS and CDR2 YFSETQ.

The chain combines TRBV7-9 with TRBJ2-7; 9 bases align to TRBD1. Looked up from germline, CDR1 is SEHNR and CDR2 is FQNEAQ (reference sequence). The V gene end was trimmed by 5 bases and the J gene end by 4 bases; junction bases not matched to a gene: 12. The CDR3 spans 16 residues. The CDR3 DNA reads TGTGCCAGCAGCCACCGGACAGGGGACGGATCTTACGAGCAGTACTTC. It specifies CASSHRTGDGSYEQYF.

The V gene is TRBV29-1, the J gene TRBJ1-3; D not resolved. This CDR3 region has 15 residues. Germline values: CDR1 SQVTM, CDR2 ANQGSEA. The germline V and J ends were trimmed by 2 bases and 0 bases, with 11 bases remaining between them. CDR3 in amino acids: CSVELLRHSGNTIYF. The CDR3 DNA is TGCAGCGTTGAACTCCTCCGGCACTCTGGAAACACCATATATTTT.

This chain joins TRBV6-1 and TRBJ1-2; TRBD1 might be the D (5 bases). Trimming left V 3 bases short and J 4 bases short, with 18 bases between. The CDR3 is made up of 16 amino acids. Germline-derived CDR1 and CDR2 are MNHNS and SASEGT. CDR3 region: CASSDVVTGSSYGYTF. CDR3 bases: TGTGCCAGCAGTGACGTAGTTACAGGCTCTTCCTATGGCTACACCTTC.

Worth noting for this clone: In the same sample, other DNA sequences code for this CDR3. This chain links TRBV4-1 with TRBJ2-3; TRBD2 might be the D (6 bases). The V gene's germline CDR1 is MGHRA and CDR2 YSYEKL. The germline V and J ends were trimmed by 1 base and 2 bases, with 13 bases remaining between them. CDR3 length equals 16 residues. The CDR3 is CASSQGRGANTDTQYF. The CDR3 coding sequence is TGCGCCAGCAGCCAAGGTCGCGGGGCTAACACAGATACGCAGTATTTT.

This chain uses TRBV29-1 with TRBJ1-2; the D is unclear. The CDR3 is made up of 12 amino acids. V lost 0 bases, J lost 7 bases, and 9 bases lay in between. The germline V gene encodes CDR1 SQVTM and CDR2 ANQGSEA. CDR3 sequence: CSVEDTPGGYTF. For the CDR3, the DNA is TGCAGCGTTGAAGATACCCCGGGTGGCTACACCTTC.

This chain links TRBV28 with TRBJ2-7; TRBD2 aligns across 11 bases. Unmatched junction bases numbered 10, after V lost 2 bases and J lost 7 bases. Germline assignment: CDR1 MDHEN and CDR2 SYDVKM. The CDR3 runs to 16 residues. The CDR3, as DNA: TGTGCCAGCAGTTTAGTATTACTAGCGGGAGAGATGGAGCAGTACTTC. Encoded protein: CASSLVLLAGEMEQYF.

V is TRBV25-1 and J is TRBJ2-7; TRBD1 might be the D (6 bases). Germline CDR1 MGHDK, CDR2 SYGVNS. The CDR3 covers 15 residues. V was cut by 8 bases and J by 6 bases, with 23 bases left in between. The CDR3 nucleotides read TGTGCCAGCTCCCTTCGAGACAGGAACCCGGGCGAGCAGTACTTC. It yields the protein CASSLRDRNPGEQYF.

Points on this clone: This sample includes further DNA sequences coding for the same CDR3. This sequence joins TRBV9 and TRBJ2-3, with 10 bases aligning to TRBD2. Germline V gives CDR1 SGDLS, CDR2 YYNGEE. V shed 2 bases, J shed 3 bases, and the junction held 3 bases outside the gene matches. This CDR3 contains 15 residues. The chain's CDR3 is CASSVSGRKTDTQYF. In nucleotides, the CDR3 is TGTGCCAGCAGCGTTAGCGGGAGGAAGACAGATACGCAGTATTTT. Looking up the rest from reference TRBV9 and TRBJ2-3 gives the full variable domain: DSGVTQTPKHLITATGQRVTLRCSPRSGDLSVYWYQQSLDQGLQFLIQYYNGEERAKGNILERFSAQQFPDLHSELNLSSLELGDSALYFCASSVSGRKTDTQYFGPGTRLTVL.

V is TRBV9 and J is TRBJ2-1; D not certain. Germline V gene lookup returns CDR1 SGDLS and CDR2 YYNGEE. CDR3 length: 15 residues. Trimming left V 1 base short and J 7 bases short, with 15 bases between. The CDR3 DNA reads TGTGCCAGCAGCGTAACCGCGGTCCTCGTTAATGAGCAGTTCTTC. Protein product: CASSVTAVLVNEQFF.

This chain connects TRBV5-8 to TRBJ2-7; 8 nucleotides align to TRBD1. Germline CDR1 is SGHTS and CDR2 is YDEGEE. This CDR3 is built from 13 residues. With 5 bases clipped from V and 2 bases from J, the junction kept 3 bases outside the gene matches. As DNA, the CDR3 is TGTGCCAGCAGAGAGACAGGGGCCTACGAGCAGTACTTC. Its translation is CASRETGAYEQYF.

The chain carries TRBV5-8 and TRBJ2-3; D is unresolved. Trimming removed 5 bases from V and 0 bases from J, with 10 bases in between. Looked up from germline, CDR1 is SGHTS and CDR2 is YDEGEE. The CDR3 runs 14 residues. The CDR3 bases are TGTGCCAGCAGGCATGAACCTAGCACAGATACGCAGTATTTT. Its translation: CASRHEPSTDTQYF.

The chain has TRBV27 and TRBJ2-7; a weak D match, TRBD2 (6 bases). The CDR3 sequence is 16 residues long. CDR1 and CDR2 from the germline V gene are MNHEY and SMNVEV (reference sequence). V was cut by 5 bases and J by 2 bases, with 19 bases left in between. The CDR3 coding sequence is TGTGCCAGCAGTCCAGACCGACTAGACGTCACCTACGAGCAGTACTTC. It yields the protein CASSPDRLDVTYEQYF.

The rearrangement uses TRBV4-1 and TRBJ2-7; no clear D. V lost 5 bases to trimming and J lost 3 bases, with 17 bases between them. There are 15 residues in the CDR3. The germline CDR1 and CDR2 sequences are MGHRA and YSYEKL. Written as DNA, the CDR3 is TGCGCCAGCAGCGATGACGAAGGGCCTGGCTACGAGCAGTACTTC. Translation: CASSDDEGPGYEQYF.

The V call is TRBV5-4, the J call TRBJ2-7, with 10 positions matching TRBD1. The CDR3 totals 14 residues. Germline CDR1 SGHNT, CDR2 YYREEE (reference sequence). V was clipped by 4 bases and J by 10 bases; unmatched bases: 11. For the CDR3, the DNA is TGTGCCAGCAGCATTTGGACAGGGGGTCCAGGACAGTACTTC. This sequence encodes CASSIWTGGPGQYF.

The chain uses TRBV9 and TRBJ2-2, with 12 nucleotides matching TRBD2. CDR3 length: 17 residues. Germline loops: CDR1 SGDLS, CDR2 YYNGEE. V was clipped by 2 bases and J by 6 bases; unmatched bases: 8. CDR3 protein: CASSVLAGGMNAGELFF. CDR3 sequence (DNA): TGTGCCAGCAGCGTCCTAGCGGGAGGGATGAATGCCGGGGAGCTGTTTTTT. Filled out from reference TRBV9 and TRBJ2-2, the complete variable domain reads DSGVTQTPKHLITATGQRVTLRCSPRSGDLSVYWYQQSLDQGLQFLIQYYNGEERAKGNILERFSAQQFPDLHSELNLSSLELGDSALYFCASSVLAGGMNAGELFFGEGSRLTVL.

This rearrangement joins TRBV30 to TRBJ1-3; TRBD1 is a possible D gene (6 bases). Trimming stripped 0 bases from V and 9 bases from J, with 12 bases between. The germline gives CDR1 GTSNPN, CDR2 SVGIG (reference sequence). There are 13 residues in the CDR3. CDR3 protein: CAWSVRGAATIYF. CDR3 DNA: TGTGCCTGGAGTGTACGGGGGGCGGCCACCATATATTTT.

This chain uses TRBV7-7 with TRBJ2-3; the match to TRBD2 covers 10 bases. Unmatched junction bases numbered 7, after V lost 1 base and J lost 6 bases. In germline, CDR1 is SSHAT, CDR2 FNYEAQ (reference sequence). CDR3 size: 16 residues. The CDR3 spells CASSLGSGRAADTQYF. The CDR3 region has the DNA TGTGCCAGCAGCTTAGGAAGCGGGAGGGCCGCTGATACGCAGTATTTT.